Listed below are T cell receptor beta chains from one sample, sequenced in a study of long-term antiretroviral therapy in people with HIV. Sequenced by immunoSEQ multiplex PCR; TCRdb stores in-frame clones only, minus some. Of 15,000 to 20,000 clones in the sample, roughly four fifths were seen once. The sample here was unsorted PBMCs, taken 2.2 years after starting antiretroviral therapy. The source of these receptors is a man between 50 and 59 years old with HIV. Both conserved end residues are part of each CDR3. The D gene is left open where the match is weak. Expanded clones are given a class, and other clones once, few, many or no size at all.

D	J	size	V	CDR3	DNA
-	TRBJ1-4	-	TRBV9	CASSVAPDEKLFF	TGTGCCAGCAGCGTAGCTCCAGACGAAAAACTGTTTTTT
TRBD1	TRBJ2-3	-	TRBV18	CASSPRTGAVADTQYF	TGTGCCAGCTCACCCAGGACAGGGGCGGTCGCAGATACGCAGTATTTT
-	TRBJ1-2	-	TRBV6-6	CASSSSTGREGYTF	-
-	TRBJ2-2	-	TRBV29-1	CSVTRRENTGELFF	TGCAGCGTTACTAGGCGGGAGAACACCGGGGAGCTGTTTTTT
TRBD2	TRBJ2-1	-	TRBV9	CASTPLAGASFTNEQFF	TGTGCCAGCACCCCACTAGCGGGGGCTTCCTTCACCAATGAGCAGTTCTTC
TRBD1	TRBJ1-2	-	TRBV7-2	CASSSTAGTGFMSGYTF	TGTGCCAGCAGCTCCACCGCCGGGACAGGGTTTATGAGTGGCTACACCTTC
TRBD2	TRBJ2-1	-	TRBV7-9	CASSSLRQRESNEQFF	TGTGCCAGCAGCTCTCTCCGACAGCGGGAGAGCAATGAGCAGTTCTTC
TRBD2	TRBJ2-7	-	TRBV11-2	CASSARLAGGRGNEQYF	TGTGCCAGCAGCGCTAGACTAGCGGGGGGGCGAGGCAACGAGCAGTACTTC
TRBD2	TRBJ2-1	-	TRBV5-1	CASRQRSGGANEQFF	TGCGCCAGCCGCCAGAGGTCCGGGGGGGCGAATGAGCAGTTCTTC
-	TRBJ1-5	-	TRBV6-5	CASSPRDINQPQHF	TGTGCCAGCAGTCCTCGGGACATTAATCAGCCCCAGCATTTT
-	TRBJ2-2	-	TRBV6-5	CASSYDSPWNTGELFF	TGTGCCAGCAGTTACGACAGTCCTTGGAACACCGGGGAGCTGTTTTTT
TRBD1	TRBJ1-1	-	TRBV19	CASTHPDRKFEAFF	TGTGCCAGCACTCACCCGGACAGGAAGTTTGAAGCTTTCTTT
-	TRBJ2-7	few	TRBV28	CASGRQPPGTYEQYF	TGTGCCAGCGGAAGACAGCCCCCTGGAACCTACGAGCAGTACTTC
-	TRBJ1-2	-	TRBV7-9	CASSLTPQDLYGYTF	TGTGCCAGCAGCTTAACCCCCCAAGACCTCTATGGCTACACCTTC
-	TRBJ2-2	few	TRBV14	CASSRGTSGELFF	TGTGCCAGCAGCCGAGGGACGAGCGGGGAGCTGTTTTTT
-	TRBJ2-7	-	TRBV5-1	CASSPATGSSYEQYF	TGCGCCAGCAGCCCAGCCACAGGGAGTAGCTACGAGCAGTACTTC
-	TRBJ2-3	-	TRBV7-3	CASSTSYHYTDTQYF	TGTGCCAGCAGCACCTCGTATCACTACACAGATACGCAGTATTTT
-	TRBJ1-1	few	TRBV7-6	CASSLAKGRGAFF	TGTGCCAGCAGCTTAGCGAAGGGGAGAGGAGCTTTCTTT
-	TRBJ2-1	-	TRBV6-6	CASNAVSPYNEQFF	TGTGCCAGCAATGCAGTCTCCCCTTACAATGAGCAGTTCTTC
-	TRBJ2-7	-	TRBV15	CATSRVGGRYSYEQYF	TGTGCCACCAGCAGAGTTGGCGGCAGATACTCCTACGAGCAGTACTTC
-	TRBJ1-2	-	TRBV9	CASSVILGDRDGYTF	TGTGCCAGCAGCGTAATTTTAGGGGACCGGGATGGCTACACCTTC
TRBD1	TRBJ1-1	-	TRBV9	CASSYTGTENTEAFF	TGTGCCAGCAGTTATACCGGGACAGAGAACACTGAAGCTTTCTTT
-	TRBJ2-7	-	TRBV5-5	CASSATYEQYF	TGTGCCAGCAGCGCTACATACGAGCAGTACTTC
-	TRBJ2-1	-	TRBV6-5	CASSYSGSSSYNEQFF	TGTGCCAGCAGTTATAGCGGTTCGAGCTCCTACAATGAGCAGTTCTTC